Presented here are 19 T cell receptor beta chains from one specimen sequenced in a study of monozygotic twins with inflammatory bowel disease. Using the 5' RACE reads, TCRdb records one entry per CDR3 protein without DNA. The ten top clones account for under 8.5%, within a sample of about 200,000 distinct CDR3 sequences. The sequenced sample consisted of blood. Receptors were obtained from a human donor with ulcerative colitis or Crohn's disease, or a healthy co-twin of an affected twin (not recorded which).

The rearrangement joins TRBV2 to TRBJ2-1; absent DNA, TCRdb's TRBD1 call cannot be checked. The germline V gene has CDR1 SNHLY and CDR2 FYNNEI. The CDR3 extends over 14 amino acids. The chain's CDR3 is CASSVPGGYNEQFF.

The chain joins TRBV7-9 to TRBJ1-4; the D gene TCRdb calls, TRBD1, cannot be checked with no DNA. CDR3 size: 14 residues. Germline V CDR1 and CDR2: SEHNR, FQNEAQ (reference sequence). CDR3 protein: CASSLTGVREKLFF.

The chain uses TRBV5-1 and TRBJ2-7. The germline gives CDR1 SGHRS, CDR2 YFSETQ. This CDR3 has 13 residues. The CDR3 loop reads CASSLAPSYEQYF.

This chain connects TRBV4-3 to TRBJ1-5; the TCRdb D gene call, TRBD1, has no DNA to confirm it. This CDR3 is built from 15 residues. The germline V gene has CDR1 LGHNA and CDR2 YSLEER. This chain's CDR3 is CASSNGQGVNQPQHF.

Here the CDR3 reads CSALESSGGFGTQYF. J is TRBJ2-3 and V is TRBV20-1; TCRdb designates TRBD2, a call that cannot be tested without DNA. This CDR3 is 15 amino acids long. Germline V gene sequence: CDR1 DFQATT, CDR2 SNEGSKA (reference sequence).

The V gene is TRBV12-3 or TRBV12-4, the J gene TRBJ2-1. The CDR3 consists of 13 residues. The CDR3 is CASIKSGHNEQFF.

The chain carries TRBV20-1 and TRBJ2-1; TCRdb indicates TRBD2, and absent DNA this call remains unverified. CDR1 is DFQATT and CDR2 is SNEGSKA in the germline V gene (reference sequence). The CDR3 spans 17 residues. This CDR3 is CSAPGLAEINSYNEQFF.

The chain couples TRBV30 to TRBJ2-7. Germline values: CDR1 GTSNPN, CDR2 SVGIG (reference sequence). This CDR3 contains 12 residues. The CDR3 here is CAWNRGLHEQYF.

This sequence joins TRBV20-1 and TRBJ2-7. Germline lookup yields CDR1 DFQATT and CDR2 SNEGSKA (reference sequence). This CDR3 spans 14 amino acids. This CDR3 is CSARRWENSYEQYF.

The chain joins TRBV7-9 to TRBJ2-1. In germline, CDR1 is SEHNR, CDR2 FQNEAQ (reference sequence). The CDR3 is made up of 13 amino acids. The CDR3 sequence: CASSLGNYNEQFF.

This rearrangement joins TRBV5-6 to TRBJ1-2; TCRdb proposes TRBD1, but this gene call is untestable without DNA. CDR1 and CDR2 (germline): SGHDT, YYEEEE. There are 12 residues in the CDR3. CDR3: CASSLVGAGYTF.

The genes are TRBV5-8 and TRBJ2-1; TCRdb's assignment of TRBD1 cannot be checked, as there is no DNA. The CDR3 is made up of 14 amino acids. Looked up from germline, CDR1 is SGHTS and CDR2 is YDEGEE. The chain's CDR3 is CASSLGGGLNEQFF.

This chain uses TRBV6-1 with TRBJ2-1. The CDR3 covers 11 residues. Per the germline V gene, CDR1 is MNHNS and CDR2 is SASEGT. This chain's CDR3 is CASSVAPKQFF.

This sequence joins TRBV5-1 and TRBJ2-1; there is no DNA to check the TCRdb D call of TRBD2. CDR3 length: 16 residues. Per the germline V gene, CDR1 is SGHRS and CDR2 is YFSETQ. CDR3 sequence: CASSFRLAGGQEEQFF.

This chain connects TRBV7-2 to TRBJ1-2; TCRdb lists TRBD1, though no DNA is available to test this call. There are 15 residues in the CDR3. The germline V gene encodes CDR1 SGHTA and CDR2 FQGNSA. CDR3: CASSFVDGGNYGYTF.

The chain has TRBV19 and TRBJ1-1; TCRdb's D call of TRBD1 is untestable without DNA. The germline V gene encodes CDR1 LNHDA and CDR2 SQIVND (reference sequence). The CDR3 totals 14 residues. The CDR3 sequence: CASSIVGGGTEAFF.

The chain recombines TRBV7-9 with TRBJ1-5; TCRdb's D gene call, TRBD1, goes unchecked for lack of DNA. The germline V gene encodes CDR1 SEHNR and CDR2 FQNEAQ (reference sequence). The CDR3 length is 17 residues. CDR3 sequence: CASSSGQGTYSNQPQHF.

V gene TRBV7-9 combines with J gene TRBJ2-7; TCRdb calls TRBD1, which cannot be checked without DNA. From germline, CDR1 is SEHNR and CDR2 FQNEAQ (reference sequence). The CDR3 runs to 15 residues. The chain's CDR3 is CASSPWTDTGVEQYF.

This chain uses TRBV29-1 with TRBJ1-1; TCRdb proposes TRBD1, but this gene call is untestable without DNA. This CDR3 spans 14 amino acids. Germline V gives CDR1 SQVTM, CDR2 ANQGSEA. This CDR3 reads CSGRDRAVRTEAFF.